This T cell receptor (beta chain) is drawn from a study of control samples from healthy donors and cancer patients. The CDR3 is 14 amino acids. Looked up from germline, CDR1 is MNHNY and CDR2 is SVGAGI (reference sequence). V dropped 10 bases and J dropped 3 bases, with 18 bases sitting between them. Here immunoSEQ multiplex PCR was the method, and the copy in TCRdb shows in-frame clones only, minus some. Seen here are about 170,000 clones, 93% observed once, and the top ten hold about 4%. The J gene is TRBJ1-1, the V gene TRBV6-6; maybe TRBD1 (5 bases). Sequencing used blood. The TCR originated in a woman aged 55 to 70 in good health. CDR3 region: CATEKTTEYTEAFF. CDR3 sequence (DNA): TGTGCCACCGAAAAAACGACAGAGTACACTGAAGCTTTCTTT.